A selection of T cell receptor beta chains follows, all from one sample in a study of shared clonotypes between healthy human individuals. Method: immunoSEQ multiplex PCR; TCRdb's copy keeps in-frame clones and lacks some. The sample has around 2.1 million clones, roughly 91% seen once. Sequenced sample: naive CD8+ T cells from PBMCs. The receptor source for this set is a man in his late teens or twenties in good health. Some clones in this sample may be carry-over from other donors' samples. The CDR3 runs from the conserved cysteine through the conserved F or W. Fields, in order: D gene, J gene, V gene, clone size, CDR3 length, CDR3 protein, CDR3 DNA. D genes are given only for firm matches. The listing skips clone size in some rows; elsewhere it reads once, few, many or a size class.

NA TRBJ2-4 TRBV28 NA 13 CASRQAGQNIQYF TGTGCCAGCAGACAAGCAGGCCAAAACATTCAGTACTTC
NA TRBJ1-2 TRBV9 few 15 CASSPRGAVNYGYTF TGTGCCAGCAGCCCGCGAGGGGCTGTGAACTATGGCTACACCTTC
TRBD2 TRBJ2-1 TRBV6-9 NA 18 CASQSGTSGESSYNEQFF TGTGCCAGCCAATCCGGGACTAGCGGGGAGAGCTCCTACAATGAGCAGTTCTTC
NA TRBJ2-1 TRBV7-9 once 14 CASSIRTIYNEQFF TGTGCCAGCAGCATAAGGACCATCTACAATGAGCAGTTCTTC
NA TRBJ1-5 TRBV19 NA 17 CASSTLSTIPSNQPQHF TGTGCCAGTAGTACCCTGTCCACGATCCCTAGCAATCAGCCCCAGCATTTT
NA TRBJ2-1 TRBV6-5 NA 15 CASSYVRSSYNEQFF TGTGCCAGCAGTTACGTCCGCAGCTCCTACAATGAGCAGTTCTTC
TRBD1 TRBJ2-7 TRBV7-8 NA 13 CASSLDRGYEQYF TGTGCCAGCAGCCTCGACAGGGGCTACGAGCAGTACTTC
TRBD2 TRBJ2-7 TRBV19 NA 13 CASSITSGYEQYF TGTGCCAGTAGTATTACTAGCGGCTACGAGCAGTACTTC
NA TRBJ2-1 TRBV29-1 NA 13 CSVETYSYNEQFF TGCAGCGTTGAGACTTACTCCTACAATGAGCAGTTCTTC
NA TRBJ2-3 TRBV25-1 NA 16 CASSEHSGGLTDTQYF TGTGCCAGCAGTGAACACTCAGGGGGACTCACAGATACGCAGTATTTT
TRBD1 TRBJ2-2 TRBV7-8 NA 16 CASSHGQATNTGELFF TGTGCCAGCAGCCACGGACAGGCGACGAACACCGGGGAGCTGTTTTTT
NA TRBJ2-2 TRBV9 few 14 CASSVKANTGELFF TGTGCCAGCAGCGTAAAAGCGAACACCGGGGAGCTGTTTTTT
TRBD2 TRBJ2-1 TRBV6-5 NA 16 CASSYARTSGYNEQFF TGTGCCAGCAGTTATGCGAGGACTAGCGGTTACAATGAGCAGTTCTTC
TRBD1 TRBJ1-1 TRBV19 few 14 CASSLQGYPAEAFF TGTGCCAGTAGTTTACAGGGGTATCCGGCTGAAGCTTTCTTT
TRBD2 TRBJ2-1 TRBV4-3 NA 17 CASSQGLAGLPPAEQFF TGCGCCAGCAGCCAAGGACTAGCGGGCCTCCCACCGGCTGAGCAGTTCTTC
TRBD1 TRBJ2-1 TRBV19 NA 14 CATRDRSSYNEQFF TGTGCCACAAGGGACAGAAGCTCCTACAATGAGCAGTTCTTC